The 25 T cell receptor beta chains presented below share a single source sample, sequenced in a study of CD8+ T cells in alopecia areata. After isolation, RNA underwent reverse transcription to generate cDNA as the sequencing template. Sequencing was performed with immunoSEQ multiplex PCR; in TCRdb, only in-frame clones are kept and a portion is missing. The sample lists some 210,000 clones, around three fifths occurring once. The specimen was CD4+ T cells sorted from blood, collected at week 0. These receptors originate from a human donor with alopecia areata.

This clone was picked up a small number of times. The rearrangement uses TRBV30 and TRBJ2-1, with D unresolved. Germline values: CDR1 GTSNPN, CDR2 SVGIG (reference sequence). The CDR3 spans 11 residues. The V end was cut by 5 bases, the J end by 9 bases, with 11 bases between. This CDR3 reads CAWDRSTEQFF. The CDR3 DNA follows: TGTGCCTGGGATCGCTCGACTGAGCAGTTCTTC.

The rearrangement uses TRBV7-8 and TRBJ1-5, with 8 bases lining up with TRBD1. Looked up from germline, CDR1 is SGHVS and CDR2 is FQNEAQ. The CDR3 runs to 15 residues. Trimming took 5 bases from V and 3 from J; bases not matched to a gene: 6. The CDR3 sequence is CASSLGQVTNQPQHF. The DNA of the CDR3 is TGTGCCAGCAGCCTGGGACAGGTTACCAATCAGCCCCAGCATTTT. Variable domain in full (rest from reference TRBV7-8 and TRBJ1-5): GAGVSQSPRYKVAKRGQDVALRCDPISGHVSLFWYQQALGQGPEFLTYFQNEAQLDKSGLPSDRFFAERPEGSVSTLKIQRTQQEDSAVYLCASSLGQVTNQPQHFGDGTRLSIL.

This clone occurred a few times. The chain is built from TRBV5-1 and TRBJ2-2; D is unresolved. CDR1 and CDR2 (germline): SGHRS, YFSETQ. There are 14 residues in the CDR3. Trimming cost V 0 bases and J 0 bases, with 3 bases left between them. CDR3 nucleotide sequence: TGCGCCAGCAGCTTGGGGCCGAACACCGGGGAGCTGTTTTTT. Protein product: CASSLGPNTGELFF.

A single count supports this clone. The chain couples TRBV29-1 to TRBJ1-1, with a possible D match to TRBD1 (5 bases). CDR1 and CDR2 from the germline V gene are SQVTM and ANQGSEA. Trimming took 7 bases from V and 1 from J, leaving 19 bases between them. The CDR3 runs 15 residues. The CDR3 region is CSASSDILSNTEAFF. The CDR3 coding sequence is TGCAGCGCTTCCTCGGACATTTTATCGAACACTGAAGCTTTCTTT. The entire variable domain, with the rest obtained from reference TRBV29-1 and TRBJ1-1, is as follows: SAVISQKPSRDICQRGTSLTIQCQVDSQVTMMFWYRQQPGQSLTLIATANQGSEATYESGFVIDKFPISRPNLTFSTLTVSNMSPEDSSIYLCSASSDILSNTEAFFGQGTRLTVV.

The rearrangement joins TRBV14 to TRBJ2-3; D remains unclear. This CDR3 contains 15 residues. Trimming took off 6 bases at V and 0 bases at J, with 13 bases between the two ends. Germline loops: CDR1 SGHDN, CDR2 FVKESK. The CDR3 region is CASRHTGSSTDTQYF. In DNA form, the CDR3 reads TGTGCCAGCAGGCACACCGGATCTAGCACAGATACGCAGTATTTT.

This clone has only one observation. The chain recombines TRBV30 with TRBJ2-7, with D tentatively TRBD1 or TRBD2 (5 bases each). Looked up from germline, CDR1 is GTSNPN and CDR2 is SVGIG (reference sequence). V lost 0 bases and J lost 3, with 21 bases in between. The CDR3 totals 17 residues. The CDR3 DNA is TGTGCCTGGAGTGTACCTGCCCGGGGCCGCTTGGACTACGAGCAGTACTTC. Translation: CAWSVPARGRLDYEQYF. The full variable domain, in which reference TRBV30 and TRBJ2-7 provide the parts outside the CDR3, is SQTIHQWPATLVQPVGSPLSLECTVEGTSNPNLYWYRQAAGRGLQLLFYSVGIGQISSEVPQNLSASRPQDRQFILSSKKLLLSDSGFYLCAWSVPARGRLDYEQYFGPGTRLTVT.

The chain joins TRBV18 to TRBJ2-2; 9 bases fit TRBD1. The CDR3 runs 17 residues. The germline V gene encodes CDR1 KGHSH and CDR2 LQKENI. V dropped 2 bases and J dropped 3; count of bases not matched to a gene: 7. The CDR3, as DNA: TGTGCCAGCTCACCAGCGACAGGGGGACCGTACACCGGGGAGCTGTTTTTT. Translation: CASSPATGGPYTGELFF.

In DNA, the CDR3 is TGTGCCTGGAGTTTCCGGGGACAGGCAAACTATGGCTACACCTTC. Translation gives CAWSFRGQANYGYTF. The V and J genes are TRBV30 and TRBJ1-2, with 8 bases aligning to TRBD1. The CDR3 runs 15 residues. Germline CDR1 is GTSNPN and CDR2 is SVGIG (reference sequence). Trimming at V came to 2 bases and at J to 2 bases, leaving 7 bases not matched to a gene.

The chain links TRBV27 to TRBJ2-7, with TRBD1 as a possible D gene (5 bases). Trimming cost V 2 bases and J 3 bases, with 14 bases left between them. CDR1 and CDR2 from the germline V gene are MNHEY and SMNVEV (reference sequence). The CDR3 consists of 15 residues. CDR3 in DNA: TGTGCCAGCAGTTTACTAGGGGAACCCCGCTACGAGCAGTACTTC. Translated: CASSLLGEPRYEQYF.

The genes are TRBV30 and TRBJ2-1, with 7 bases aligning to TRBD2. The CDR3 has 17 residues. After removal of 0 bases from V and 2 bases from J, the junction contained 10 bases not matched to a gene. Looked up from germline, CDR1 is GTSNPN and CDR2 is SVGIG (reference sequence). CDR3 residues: CAWSVRWGGVAYNEQFF. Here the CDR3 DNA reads TGTGCCTGGAGTGTACGTTGGGGGGGAGTGGCCTACAATGAGCAGTTCTTC.

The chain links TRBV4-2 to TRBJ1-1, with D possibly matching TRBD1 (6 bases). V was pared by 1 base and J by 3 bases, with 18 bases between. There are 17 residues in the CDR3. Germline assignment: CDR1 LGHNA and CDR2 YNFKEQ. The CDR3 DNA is TGTGCCAGCAGCCAAGTAGGTGGGGGACATGCGGACACTGAAGCTTTCTTT. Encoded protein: CASSQVGGGHADTEAFF.

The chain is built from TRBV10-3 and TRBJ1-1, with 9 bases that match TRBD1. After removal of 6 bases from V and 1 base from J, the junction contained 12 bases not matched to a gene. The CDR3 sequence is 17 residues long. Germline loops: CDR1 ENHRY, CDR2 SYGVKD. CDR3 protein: CAIRRQGGGSGNTEAFF. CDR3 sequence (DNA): TGTGCCATCAGAAGACAGGGGGGAGGAAGCGGGAACACTGAAGCTTTCTTT.

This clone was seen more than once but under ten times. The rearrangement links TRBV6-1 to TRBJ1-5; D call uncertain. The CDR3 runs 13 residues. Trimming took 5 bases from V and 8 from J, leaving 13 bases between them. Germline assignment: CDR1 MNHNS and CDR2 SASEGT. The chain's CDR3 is CASSTPGREPQHF. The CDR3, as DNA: TGTGCCAGCAGTACCCCCGGACGGGAGCCCCAGCATTTT.

As DNA, the CDR3 is TGCGCCAGCTCTGAGTGGGAGGGCCCCGATGAGCAGTTCTTC. Residues: CASSEWEGPDEQFF. V is TRBV5-1 and J is TRBJ2-1; 7 bases agree with TRBD2. The CDR3 has 14 residues. Trimming cost V 7 bases and J 8 bases; bases outside gene matches: 12. CDR1 and CDR2 from the germline V gene are SGHRS and YFSETQ.

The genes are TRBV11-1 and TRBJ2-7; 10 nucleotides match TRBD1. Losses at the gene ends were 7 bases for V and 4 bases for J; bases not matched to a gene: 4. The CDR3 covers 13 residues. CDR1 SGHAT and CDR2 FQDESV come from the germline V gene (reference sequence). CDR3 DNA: TGTGCCAGCACCTGGACAGGGGGATACGAGCAGTACTTC. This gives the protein CASTWTGGYEQYF.

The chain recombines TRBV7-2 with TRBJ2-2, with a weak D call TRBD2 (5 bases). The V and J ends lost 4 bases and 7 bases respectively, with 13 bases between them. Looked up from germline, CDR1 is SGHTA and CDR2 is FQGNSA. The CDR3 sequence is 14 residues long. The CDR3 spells CASSSRPRGGELFF. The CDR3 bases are TGTGCCAGCAGCTCCCGACCCCGGGGCGGGGAGCTGTTTTTT.

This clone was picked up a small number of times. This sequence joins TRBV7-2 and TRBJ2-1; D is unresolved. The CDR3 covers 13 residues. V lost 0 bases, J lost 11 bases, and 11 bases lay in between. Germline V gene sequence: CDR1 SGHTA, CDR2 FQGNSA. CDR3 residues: CASSLAFADKQFF. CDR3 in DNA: TGTGCCAGCAGCTTAGCATTCGCAGATAAGCAGTTCTTC. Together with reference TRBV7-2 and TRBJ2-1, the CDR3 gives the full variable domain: GAGVSQSPSNKVTEKGKDVELRCDPISGHTALYWYRQSLGQGLEFLIYFQGNSAPDKSGLPSDRFSAERTGGSVSTLTIQRTQQEDSAVYLCASSLAFADKQFFGPGTRLTVL.

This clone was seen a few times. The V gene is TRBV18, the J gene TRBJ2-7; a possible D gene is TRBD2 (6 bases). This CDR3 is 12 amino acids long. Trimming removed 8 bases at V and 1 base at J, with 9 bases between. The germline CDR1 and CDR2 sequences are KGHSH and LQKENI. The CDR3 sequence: CASTGTSYEQYF. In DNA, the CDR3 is TGTGCCAGCACCGGGACTTCCTACGAGCAGTACTTC.

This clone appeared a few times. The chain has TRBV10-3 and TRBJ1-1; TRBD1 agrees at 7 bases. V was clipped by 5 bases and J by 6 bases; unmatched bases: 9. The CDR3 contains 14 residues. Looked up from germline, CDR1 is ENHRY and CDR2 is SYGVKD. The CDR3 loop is CAISSPTGTSEAFF. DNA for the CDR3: TGTGCCATCAGTTCCCCGACAGGGACTTCTGAAGCTTTCTTT.

Written as DNA, the CDR3 is TGTGCCAGCAGCCAAAGCTCTGGGGCCAACGTCCTGACTTTC. This codes for CASSQSSGANVLTF. The rearrangement links TRBV14 to TRBJ2-6; D not resolved. The germline V gene encodes CDR1 SGHDN and CDR2 FVKESK. The CDR3 has 14 amino acids. Between the trimmed V and J ends, which lost 2 bases and 0 bases, there was a span of 2 bases.

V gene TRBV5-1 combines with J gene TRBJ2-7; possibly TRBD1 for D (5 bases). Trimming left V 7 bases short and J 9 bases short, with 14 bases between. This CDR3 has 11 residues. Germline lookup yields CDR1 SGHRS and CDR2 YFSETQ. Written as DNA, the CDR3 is TGCGCCAGCGCTCAGGGCGTGGCGCAGTACTTC. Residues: CASAQGVAQYF. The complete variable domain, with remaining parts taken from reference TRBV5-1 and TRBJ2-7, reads KAGVTQTPRYLIKTRGQQVTLSCSPISGHRSVSWYQQTPGQGLQFLFEYFSETQRNKGNFPGRFSGRQFSNSRSEMNVSTLELGDSALYLCASAQGVAQYFGPGTRLTVT.

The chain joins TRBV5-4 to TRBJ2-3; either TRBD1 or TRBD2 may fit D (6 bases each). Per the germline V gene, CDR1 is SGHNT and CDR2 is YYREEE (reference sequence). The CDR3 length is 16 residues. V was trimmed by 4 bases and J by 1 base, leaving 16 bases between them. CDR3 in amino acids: CASSQGGTYRTDTQYF. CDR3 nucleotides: TGTGCCAGCAGCCAAGGGGGGACGTACCGCACAGATACGCAGTATTTT. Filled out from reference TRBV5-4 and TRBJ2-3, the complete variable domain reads ETGVTQSPTHLIKTRGQQVTLRCSSQSGHNTVSWYQQALGQGPQFIFQYYREEENGRGNFPPRFSGLQFPNYSSELNVNALELDDSALYLCASSQGGTYRTDTQYFGPGTRLTVL.

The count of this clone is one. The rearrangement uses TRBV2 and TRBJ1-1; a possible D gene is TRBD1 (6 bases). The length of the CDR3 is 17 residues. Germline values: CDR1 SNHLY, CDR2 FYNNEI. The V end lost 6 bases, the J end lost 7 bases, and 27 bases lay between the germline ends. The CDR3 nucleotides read TGTGCCAGCAGGCCCCCTTTAGGGGGGCCGGCCTTTTTTGAAGCTTTCTTT. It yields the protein CASRPPLGGPAFFEAFF.

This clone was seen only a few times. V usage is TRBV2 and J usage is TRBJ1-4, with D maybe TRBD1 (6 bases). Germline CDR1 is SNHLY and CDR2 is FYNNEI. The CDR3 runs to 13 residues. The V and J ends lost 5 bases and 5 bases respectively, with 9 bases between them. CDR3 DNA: TGTGCCAGCAGTTGGACAGTCAATGAAAAACTGTTTTTT. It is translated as CASSWTVNEKLFF.

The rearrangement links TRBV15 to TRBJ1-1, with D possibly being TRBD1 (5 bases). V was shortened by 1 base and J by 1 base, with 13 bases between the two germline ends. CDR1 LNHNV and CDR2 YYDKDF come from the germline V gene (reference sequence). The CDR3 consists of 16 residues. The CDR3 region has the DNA TGTGCCACCAGCAGAGGGACGGGACTCAGGAACACTGAAGCTTTCTTT. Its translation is CATSRGTGLRNTEAFF.